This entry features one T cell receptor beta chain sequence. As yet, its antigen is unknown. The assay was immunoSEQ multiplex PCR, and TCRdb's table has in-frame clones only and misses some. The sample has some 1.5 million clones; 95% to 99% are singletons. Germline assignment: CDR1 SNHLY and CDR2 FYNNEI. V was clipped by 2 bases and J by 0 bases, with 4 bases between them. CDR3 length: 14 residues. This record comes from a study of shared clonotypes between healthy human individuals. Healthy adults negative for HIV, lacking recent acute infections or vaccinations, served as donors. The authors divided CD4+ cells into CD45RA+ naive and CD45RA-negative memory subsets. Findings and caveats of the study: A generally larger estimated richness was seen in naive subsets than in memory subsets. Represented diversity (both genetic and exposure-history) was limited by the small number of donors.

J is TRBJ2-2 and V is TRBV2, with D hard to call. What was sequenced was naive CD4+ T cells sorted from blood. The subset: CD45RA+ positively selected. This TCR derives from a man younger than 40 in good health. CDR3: CASSERPNTGELFF. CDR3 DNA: TGTGCCAGCAGTGAACGGCCGAACACCGGGGAGCTGTTTTTT.